This passage covers 25 T cell receptor beta chains from one sample sequenced in a study of CD4 T cells in relation to SARS-CoV-2 and coronaviruses. These receptors' antigens are unknown. The method was immunoSEQ multiplex PCR; TCRdb's version includes in-frame clones alone and lacks a portion of them. Of 35,000 to 40,000 clones listed, over 75% were seen once; the top ten hold 20%. The sample taken for sequencing was memory CD4+ T cells from PBMCs, cultured in vitro. Receptors were obtained from an adult with COVID-19.

This clone appeared a few times. The V gene is TRBV7-9, the J gene TRBJ1-2, with 8 nucleotides matching TRBD1. Unmatched junction bases numbered 9, after V lost 5 bases and J lost 4 bases. The CDR3 consists of 15 residues. From germline, CDR1 is SEHNR and CDR2 FQNEAQ (reference sequence). The CDR3 DNA reads TGTGCCAGCAGCCCGAGACAGGGGAATACCTATGGCTACACCTTC. Amino acid sequence: CASSPRQGNTYGYTF.

This clone was observed a few times. The V call is TRBV7-2, the J call TRBJ2-1; 7 nucleotides agree with TRBD1. CDR3 length: 15 amino acids. Looked up from germline, CDR1 is SGHTA and CDR2 is FQGNSA. The junction had 3 bases not matched to a gene; V was cut back by 1 base and J by 3 bases. Written as DNA, the CDR3 is TGTGCCAGCAGCTTAGAAGGGACAGTCTACAATGAGCAGTTCTTC. Its translation: CASSLEGTVYNEQFF.

The chain recombines TRBV7-7 with TRBJ2-5; D ambiguous. V was shortened by 1 base and J by 3 bases, with 6 bases between the two germline ends. Germline CDR1 is SSHAT and CDR2 is FNYEAQ (reference sequence). The CDR3 extends over 13 amino acids. The CDR3 spells CASSLGPEETQYF. The CDR3 region has the DNA TGTGCCAGCAGCTTAGGTCCAGAAGAGACCCAGTACTTC.

The V gene is TRBV5-5, the J gene TRBJ2-1; a weak D match, TRBD2 (6 bases). Germline values: CDR1 SGHKS, CDR2 YYEKEE (reference sequence). With 0 bases removed from V and 8 bases from J, the gap between germline ends came to 12 bases. This CDR3 has 14 residues. Written as DNA, the CDR3 is TGTGCCAGCAGCTTGGGCGGGGCCTTGTATGAGCAGTTCTTC. Amino acid sequence: CASSLGGALYEQFF.

The genes are TRBV18 and TRBJ2-2; 7 bases are a match to TRBD1. The ends lost 1 base at V and 3 bases at J; junction bases unmatched: 2. There are 15 residues in the CDR3. CDR1 KGHSH and CDR2 LQKENI come from the germline V gene. Here the CDR3 DNA reads TGTGCCAGCTCACCACGACAGGGATACACCGGGGAGCTGTTTTTT. It yields the protein CASSPRQGYTGELFF.

V and J are TRBV9 and TRBJ2-2; D gene ambiguous. The CDR3 is 14 amino acids. CDR1 is SGDLS, CDR2 YYNGEE, per germline. V lost 0 bases to trimming and J lost 3 bases, with 6 bases between them. DNA of the CDR3: TGTGCCAGCAGCGTAGACCCATACACCGGGGAGCTGTTTTTT. This translates into CASSVDPYTGELFF. The full variable domain, in which reference TRBV9 and TRBJ2-2 provide the parts outside the CDR3, is DSGVTQTPKHLITATGQRVTLRCSPRSGDLSVYWYQQSLDQGLQFLIQYYNGEERAKGNILERFSAQQFPDLHSELNLSSLELGDSALYFCASSVDPYTGELFFGEGSRLTVL.

This clone was counted between two and nine times. The chain has TRBV2 and TRBJ2-4, with a possible D match to TRBD1 (5 bases). V lost 7 bases to trimming and J lost 3 bases, with 16 bases between them. CDR1 and CDR2 (germline): SNHLY, FYNNEI. The CDR3 sequence is 15 residues long. CDR3 region: CASTAGQGNKNIQYF. CDR3 bases: TGTGCCAGCACGGCTGGGCAGGGCAACAAAAACATTCAGTACTTC.

This chain connects TRBV30 to TRBJ2-1; D unresolved. The CDR3 loop spans 13 amino acids. In germline, CDR1 is GTSNPN, CDR2 SVGIG (reference sequence). Deletions cut 3 bases from V and 7 bases from J, with 13 bases between. CDR3 bases: TGTGCCTGGAGGGGGTTAGTAGTGAATGAGCAGTTCTTC. Translation: CAWRGLVVNEQFF.

The chain couples TRBV14 to TRBJ2-1; 11 bases agree with TRBD2. Germline V CDR1 and CDR2: SGHDN, FVKESK. Losses at the gene ends were 1 base for V and 6 bases for J; bases not matched to a gene: 20. This CDR3 has 21 amino acids. CDR3 protein: CASSQVPSWAHSGRAGNEQFF. The CDR3 coding sequence is TGTGCCAGCAGCCAAGTTCCAAGTTGGGCCCATAGCGGGAGGGCCGGCAATGAGCAGTTCTTC.

The rearrangement uses TRBV5-6 and TRBJ1-4; 8 bases are shared with TRBD1. Trimming at V came to 0 bases and at J to 7 bases, leaving 11 bases not matched to a gene. Germline lookup yields CDR1 SGHDT and CDR2 YYEEEE. The CDR3 contains 17 residues. CDR3: CASSLGSGAGGVEKLFF. CDR3 nucleotides: TGTGCCAGCAGCTTGGGGTCCGGGGCAGGGGGCGTTGAAAAACTGTTTTTT.

CDR3 sequence reads: CASRSGVAEQFF. CDR3 sequence (DNA): TGTGCCAGCAGATCAGGGGTGGCTGAGCAGTTCTTC. The V and J genes are TRBV6-6 and TRBJ2-1; D might be TRBD1 (6 bases). The CDR3 spans 12 residues. Germline-derived CDR1 and CDR2 are MNHNY and SVGAGI (reference sequence). V dropped 6 bases and J dropped 9 bases, with 12 bases sitting between them.

The chain recombines TRBV19 with TRBJ2-1, with D unresolved. Germline V gene lookup returns CDR1 LNHDA and CDR2 SQIVND (reference sequence). The CDR3 consists of 13 residues. Trimming cost V 4 bases and J 0 bases, with 4 bases left between them. The CDR3 nucleotides are TGTGCCAGTAGTACTAGCTCCTACAATGAGCAGTTCTTC. Encoded protein: CASSTSSYNEQFF.

V is TRBV11-2 and J is TRBJ2-1, with 8 bases aligning to TRBD2. The CDR3 is made up of 16 amino acids. Germline V gives CDR1 SGHAT, CDR2 FQNNGV. V lost 5 bases, J lost 5 bases, and 11 bases stayed unmatched. CDR3 nucleotides: TGTGCCAGCAGCACCAGGAGCGGGGGTATTAACAATGAGCAGTTCTTC. Translation gives CASSTRSGGINNEQFF.

The chain carries TRBV7-3 and TRBJ2-1; D is unresolved. The CDR3 loop spans 14 amino acids. Germline assignment: CDR1 SGHTA and CDR2 FQGTGA. The V and J ends lost 2 bases and 7 bases respectively, with 12 bases between them. The CDR3 sequence is CASSLGVARNEQFF. The CDR3 DNA is TGTGCCAGCAGCTTAGGGGTGGCTAGAAATGAGCAGTTCTTC.

The CDR3: CASRTSASTDTQYF. CDR3 DNA sequence: TGTGCCAGCAGGACTAGCGCTAGCACAGATACGCAGTATTTT. The V call is TRBV6-5, the J call TRBJ2-3; 8 nucleotides line up with TRBD2. The CDR3 is made up of 14 amino acids. V shed 6 bases, J shed 0 bases, and the junction held 2 bases outside the gene matches. The germline V gene has CDR1 MNHEY and CDR2 SVGAGI.

The rearrangement links TRBV4-1 to TRBJ2-3; the match to TRBD1 covers 9 bases. Germline values: CDR1 MGHRA, CDR2 YSYEKL. Unmatched junction bases numbered 8, after V lost 4 bases and J lost 6 bases. The CDR3 loop spans 15 amino acids. This chain's CDR3 is CASSPPGQGLDTQYF. The DNA for the CDR3 is TGCGCCAGCAGCCCCCCGGGACAGGGTTTGGATACGCAGTATTTT.

This rearrangement joins TRBV2 to TRBJ2-1; 10 bases line up with TRBD2. Germline loops: CDR1 SNHLY, CDR2 FYNNEI. This CDR3 is 15 amino acids long. V trimming: 3 bases; J trimming: 8 bases; junction bases outside the gene matches: 7. The CDR3, as DNA: TGTGCCAGCAGTGAGTTGGCTAGCGGGAGATATGAGCAGTTCTTC. Translating it yields CASSELASGRYEQFF.

This clone was observed a few times. This chain uses TRBV27 with TRBJ1-5; no reliable D call. The V gene lost 0 bases and the J gene lost 3 bases, with 9 bases spanning the gap. The CDR3 covers 15 residues. In germline, CDR1 is MNHEY, CDR2 SMNVEV (reference sequence). CDR3 residues: CASSLSRALNQPQHF. CDR3 bases: TGTGCCAGCAGTTTATCCCGGGCCCTCAATCAGCCCCAGCATTTT.

The rearrangement joins TRBV5-1 to TRBJ2-1; a weak D match, TRBD1 (5 bases). V lost 3 bases and J 9 bases, leaving 25 bases between the germline ends. The CDR3 covers 17 residues. CDR1 SGHRS and CDR2 YFSETQ come from the germline V gene. CDR3 bases: TGCGCCAGCAGCTCCCGCTCTTTTGGGGCAGTCGGGCCTGAGCAGTTCTTC. It encodes CASSSRSFGAVGPEQFF.

The chain carries TRBV11-3 and TRBJ2-5; TRBD1 agrees at 8 bases. This CDR3 is built from 13 residues. Per the germline V gene, CDR1 is SGHNT and CDR2 is YENEEA. Unmatched junction bases numbered 0, after V lost 2 bases and J lost 4 bases. The CDR3 DNA sequence: TGTGCCAGCAGCTTACAGGGGGCAGAGACCCAGTACTTC. Translated: CASSLQGAETQYF.

The chain employs TRBV7-8 and TRBJ1-5; no firm D call. Trimming removed 1 base from V and 6 bases from J, with 10 bases in between. The length of the CDR3 is 14 residues. Germline loops: CDR1 SGHVS, CDR2 FQNEAQ. The CDR3 sequence is CASSLGTLGQPQHF. The CDR3 bases are TGTGCCAGCAGCTTAGGGACTTTGGGTCAGCCCCAGCATTTT.

The rearrangement joins TRBV28 to TRBJ1-2, with D possibly being TRBD1 (6 bases). The CDR3 extends over 16 amino acids. Germline V gene lookup returns CDR1 MDHEN and CDR2 SYDVKM. Trimming shortened V by 4 bases and J by 4 bases, and 19 bases separated the two germline ends. Written as DNA, the CDR3 is TGTGCCAGCAGTTCACGGGGGTCGGGGGCCGGCTATGGCTACACCTTC. Protein product: CASSSRGSGAGYGYTF.

The chain carries TRBV5-1 and TRBJ2-5; 9 bases map to TRBD1. CDR3 length equals 14 residues. The germline gives CDR1 SGHRS, CDR2 YFSETQ. The J segment lost 5 bases and the V segment lost 3 bases, leaving 5 bases of the junction unmatched. The CDR3 loop reads CASSSIGTGETQYF. CDR3 sequence (DNA): TGCGCCAGCAGCTCTATCGGGACAGGGGAGACCCAGTACTTC.

V gene TRBV6-1 combines with J gene TRBJ1-1; maybe TRBD1 (5 bases). Trimming shortened V by 0 bases and J by 8 bases, and 10 bases separated the two germline ends. Germline V gene sequence: CDR1 MNHNS, CDR2 SASEGT. The CDR3 is 13 residues long. For the CDR3, the DNA is TGTGCCAGCAGTGAAGCCAGGGCTGACGAAGCTTTCTTT. Translation: CASSEARADEAFF.

The V call is TRBV30, the J call TRBJ1-6; D is undetermined. Looked up from germline, CDR1 is GTSNPN and CDR2 is SVGIG (reference sequence). This CDR3 comprises 13 residues. With 3 bases removed from V and 10 bases from J, the gap between germline ends came to 13 bases. The CDR3 sequence: CAWRNSPESPLHF. CDR3 sequence (DNA): TGTGCCTGGAGAAACAGCCCAGAGTCACCCCTCCACTTT. The full variable domain, with the rest looked up from reference TRBV30 and TRBJ1-6, is SQTIHQWPATLVQPVGSPLSLECTVEGTSNPNLYWYRQAAGRGLQLLFYSVGIGQISSEVPQNLSASRPQDRQFILSSKKLLLSDSGFYLCAWRNSPESPLHFGNGTRLTVT.